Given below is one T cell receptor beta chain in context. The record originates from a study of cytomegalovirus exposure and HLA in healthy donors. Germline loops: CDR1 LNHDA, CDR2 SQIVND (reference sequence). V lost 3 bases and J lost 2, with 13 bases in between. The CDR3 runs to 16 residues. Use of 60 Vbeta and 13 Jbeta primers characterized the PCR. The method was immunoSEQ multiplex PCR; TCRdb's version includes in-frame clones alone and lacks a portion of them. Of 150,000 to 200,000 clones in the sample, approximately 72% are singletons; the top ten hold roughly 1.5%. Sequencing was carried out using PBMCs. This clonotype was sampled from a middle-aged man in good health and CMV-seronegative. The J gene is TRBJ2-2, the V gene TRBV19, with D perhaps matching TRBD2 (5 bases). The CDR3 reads CASSIRRIPNTGELFF. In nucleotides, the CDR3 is TGTGCCAGTAGTATTAGGAGGATCCCTAACACCGGGGAGCTGTTTTTT.